Reported below is one TCR beta chain. With 60 Vbeta and 13 Jbeta primers, the PCR was carried out. Libraries were prepared by immunoSEQ multiplex PCR; TCRdb keeps only in-frame clonotypes and omits some of them. The data contain fewer than 130,000 clones, about 80% of them singletons. This record belongs to a study of cytomegalovirus exposure and HLA in healthy donors. The wider study: A previous analysis identified around 120 million unique TCR beta sequences derived from around 200 million T cells. About four fifths of 350 to 400 genotyped donors fell in the Caucasian-associated ancestry cluster.

Germline V lookup: CDR1 SGDLS, CDR2 YYNGEE. The V end lost 1 base, the J end lost 2 bases, and 8 bases lay between the germline ends. CDR3 length: 14 amino acids. The sample comprised PBMCs. This rearrangement joins TRBV9 to TRBJ2-3, with D uncertain. The TCR was taken from a woman between 55 and 75 years old in good health and CMV-seropositive. In DNA form, the CDR3 reads TGTGCCAGCAGCGTACGGAGCGCCACAGATACGCAGTATTTT. This translates into CASSVRSATDTQYF. Using reference TRBV9 and TRBJ2-3 for the parts outside the CDR3, the full variable domain is DSGVTQTPKHLITATGQRVTLRCSPRSGDLSVYWYQQSLDQGLQFLIQYYNGEERAKGNILERFSAQQFPDLHSELNLSSLELGDSALYFCASSVRSATDTQYFGPGTRLTVL.